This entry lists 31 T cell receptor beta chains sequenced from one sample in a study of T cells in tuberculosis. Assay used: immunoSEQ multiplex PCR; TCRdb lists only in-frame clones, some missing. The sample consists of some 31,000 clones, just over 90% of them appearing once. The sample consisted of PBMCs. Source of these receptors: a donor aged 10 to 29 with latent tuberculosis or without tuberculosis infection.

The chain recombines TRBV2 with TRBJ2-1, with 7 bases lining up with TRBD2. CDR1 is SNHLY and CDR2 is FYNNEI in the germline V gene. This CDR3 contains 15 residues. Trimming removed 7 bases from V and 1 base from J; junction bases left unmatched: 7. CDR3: CASKEWGGSYNEQFF. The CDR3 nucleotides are TGTGCCAGCAAAGAGTGGGGGGGATCCTACAATGAGCAGTTCTTC.

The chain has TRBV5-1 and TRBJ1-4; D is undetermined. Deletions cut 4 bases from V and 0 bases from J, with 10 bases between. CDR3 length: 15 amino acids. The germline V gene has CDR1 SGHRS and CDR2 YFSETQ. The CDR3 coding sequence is TGCGCCAGCAGCCCTAGACTGGCAACTAATGAAAAACTGTTTTTT. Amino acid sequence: CASSPRLATNEKLFF.

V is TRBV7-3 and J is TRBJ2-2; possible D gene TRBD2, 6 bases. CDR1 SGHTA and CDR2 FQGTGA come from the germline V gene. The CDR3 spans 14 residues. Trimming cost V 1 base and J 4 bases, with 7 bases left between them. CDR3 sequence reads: CASSLSGATGELFF. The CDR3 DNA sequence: TGTGCCAGCAGCTTAAGCGGGGCCACCGGGGAGCTGTTTTTT.

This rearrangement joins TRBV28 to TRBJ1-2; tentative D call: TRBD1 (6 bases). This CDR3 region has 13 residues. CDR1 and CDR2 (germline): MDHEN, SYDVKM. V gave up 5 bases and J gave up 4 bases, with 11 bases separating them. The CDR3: CASSLGQTYGYTF. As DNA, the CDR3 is TGTGCCAGCAGTCTAGGACAGACCTATGGCTACACCTTC.

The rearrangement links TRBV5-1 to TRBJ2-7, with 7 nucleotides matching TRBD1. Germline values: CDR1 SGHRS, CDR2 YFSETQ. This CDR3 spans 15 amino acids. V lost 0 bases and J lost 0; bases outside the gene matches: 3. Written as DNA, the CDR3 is TGCGCCAGCAGCTTGGGACAGGGAAGCTCCTACGAGCAGTACTTC. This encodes CASSLGQGSSYEQYF.

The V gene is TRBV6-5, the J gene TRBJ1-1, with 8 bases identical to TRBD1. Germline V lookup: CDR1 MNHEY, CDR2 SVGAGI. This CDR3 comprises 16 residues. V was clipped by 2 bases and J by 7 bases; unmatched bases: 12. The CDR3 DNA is TGTGCCAGCAGTTACAGGTCGGGTTGGACAGGGATTGAAGCTTTCTTT. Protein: CASSYRSGWTGIEAFF.

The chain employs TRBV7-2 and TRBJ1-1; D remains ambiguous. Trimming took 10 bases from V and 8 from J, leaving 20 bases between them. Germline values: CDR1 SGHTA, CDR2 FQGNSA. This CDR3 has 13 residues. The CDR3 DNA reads TGTGCCACCTTTCTCCGGGTGAGGAGGGAAGCTTTCTTT. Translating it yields CATFLRVRREAFF.

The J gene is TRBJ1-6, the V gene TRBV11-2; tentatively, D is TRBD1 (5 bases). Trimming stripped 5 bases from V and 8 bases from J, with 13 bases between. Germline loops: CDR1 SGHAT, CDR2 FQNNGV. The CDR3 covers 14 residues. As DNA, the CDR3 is TGTGCCAGCAGCCCCAGTTGGGGGGATTCACCCCTCCACTTT. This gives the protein CASSPSWGDSPLHF.

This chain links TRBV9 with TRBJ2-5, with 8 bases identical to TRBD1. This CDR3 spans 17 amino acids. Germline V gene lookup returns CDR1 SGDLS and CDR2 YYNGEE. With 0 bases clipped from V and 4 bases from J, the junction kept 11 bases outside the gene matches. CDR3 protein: CASSVDGPTGGRETQYF. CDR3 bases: TGTGCCAGCAGCGTAGATGGCCCCACAGGGGGGAGAGAGACCCAGTACTTC.

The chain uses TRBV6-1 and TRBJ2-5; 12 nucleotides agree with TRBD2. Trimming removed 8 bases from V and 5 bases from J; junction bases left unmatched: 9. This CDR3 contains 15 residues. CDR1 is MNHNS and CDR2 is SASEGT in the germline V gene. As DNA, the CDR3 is TGTGCCAGCTGTGTGCTAGCGGGGGGGCCGGAGACCCAGTACTTC. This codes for CASCVLAGGPETQYF.

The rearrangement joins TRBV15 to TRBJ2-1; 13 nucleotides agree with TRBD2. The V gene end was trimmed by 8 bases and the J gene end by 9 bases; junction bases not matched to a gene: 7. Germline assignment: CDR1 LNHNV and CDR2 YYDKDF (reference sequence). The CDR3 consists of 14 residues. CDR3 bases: TGTGCCACCTACGGGACTAGCGGGAAGGTTGAGCAGTTCTTC. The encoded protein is CATYGTSGKVEQFF.

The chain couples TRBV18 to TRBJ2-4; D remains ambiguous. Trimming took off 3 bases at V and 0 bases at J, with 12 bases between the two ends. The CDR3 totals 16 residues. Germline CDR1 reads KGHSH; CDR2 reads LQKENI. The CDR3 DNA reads TGTGCCAGCTCACCTAGTCATTCTTTAGCCAAAAACATTCAGTACTTC. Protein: CASSPSHSLAKNIQYF.

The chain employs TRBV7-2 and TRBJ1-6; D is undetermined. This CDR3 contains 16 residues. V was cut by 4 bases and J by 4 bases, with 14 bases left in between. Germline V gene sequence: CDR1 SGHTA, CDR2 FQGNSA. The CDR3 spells CASSSDSGMYNSPLHF. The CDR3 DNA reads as TGTGCCAGCAGCTCCGATTCGGGGATGTATAATTCACCCCTCCACTTT.

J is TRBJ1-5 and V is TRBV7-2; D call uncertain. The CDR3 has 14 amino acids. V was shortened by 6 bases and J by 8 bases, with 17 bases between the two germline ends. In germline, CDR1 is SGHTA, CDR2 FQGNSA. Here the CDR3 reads CASRSLGVSEPQHF. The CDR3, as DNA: TGTGCCAGCAGGTCCCTCGGGGTGTCGGAGCCCCAGCATTTT.

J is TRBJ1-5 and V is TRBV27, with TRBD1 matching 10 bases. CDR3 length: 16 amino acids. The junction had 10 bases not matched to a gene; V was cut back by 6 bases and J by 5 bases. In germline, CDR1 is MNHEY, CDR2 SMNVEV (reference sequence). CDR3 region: CASSPGTGEVDQPQHF. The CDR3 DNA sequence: TGTGCCAGCAGCCCCGGGACAGGGGAAGTGGATCAGCCCCAGCATTTT.

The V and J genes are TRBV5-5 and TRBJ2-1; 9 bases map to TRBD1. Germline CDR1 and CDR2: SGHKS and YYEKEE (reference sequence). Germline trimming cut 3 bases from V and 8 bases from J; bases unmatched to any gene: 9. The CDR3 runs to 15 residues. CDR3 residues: CASSSGQGTIYEQFF. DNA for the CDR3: TGTGCCAGCAGCTCGGGACAGGGTACTATATATGAGCAGTTCTTC. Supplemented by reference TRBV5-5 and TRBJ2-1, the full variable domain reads DAGVTQSPTHLIKTRGQQVTLRCSPISGHKSVSWYQQVLGQGPQFIFQYYEKEERGRGNFPDRFSARQFPNYSSELNVNALLLGDSALYLCASSSGQGTIYEQFFGPGTRLTVL.

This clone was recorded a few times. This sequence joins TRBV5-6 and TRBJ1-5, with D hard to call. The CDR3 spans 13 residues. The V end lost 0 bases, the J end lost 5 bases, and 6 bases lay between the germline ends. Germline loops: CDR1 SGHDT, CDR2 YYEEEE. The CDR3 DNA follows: TGTGCCAGCAGCTTGGGTCCGGATCAGCCCCAGCATTTT. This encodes CASSLGPDQPQHF.

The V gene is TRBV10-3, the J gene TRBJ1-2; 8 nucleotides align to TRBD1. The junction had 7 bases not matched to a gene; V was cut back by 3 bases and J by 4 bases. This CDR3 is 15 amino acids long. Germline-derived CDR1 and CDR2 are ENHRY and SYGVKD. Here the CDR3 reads CAISDSGGMAYGYTF. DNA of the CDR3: TGTGCCATCAGTGATTCAGGGGGCATGGCCTATGGCTACACCTTC.

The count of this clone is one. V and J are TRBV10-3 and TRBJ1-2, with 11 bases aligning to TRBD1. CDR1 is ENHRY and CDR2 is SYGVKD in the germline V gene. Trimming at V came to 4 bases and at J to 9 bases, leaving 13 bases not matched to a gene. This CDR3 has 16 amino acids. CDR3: CAISAYLPGQGECYTF. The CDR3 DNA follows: TGTGCCATCAGTGCCTATCTTCCGGGACAGGGGGAGTGCTACACCTTC.

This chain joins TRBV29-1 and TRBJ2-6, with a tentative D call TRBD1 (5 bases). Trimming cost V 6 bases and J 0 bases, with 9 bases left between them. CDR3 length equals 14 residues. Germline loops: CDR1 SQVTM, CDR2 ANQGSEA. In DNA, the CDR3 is TGCAGCGTAGACACAGGCTCTGGGGCCAACGTCCTGACTTTC. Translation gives CSVDTGSGANVLTF.

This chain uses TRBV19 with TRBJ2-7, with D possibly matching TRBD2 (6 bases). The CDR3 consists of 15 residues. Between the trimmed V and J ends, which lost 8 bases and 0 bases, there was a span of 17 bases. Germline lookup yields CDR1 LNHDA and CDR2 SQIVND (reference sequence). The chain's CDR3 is CASSIYGGSSYEQYF. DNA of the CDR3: TGTGCCAGTTCGATTTACGGGGGAAGCTCCTACGAGCAGTACTTC.

CDR3 sequence reads: CASSQAGLAGGRGYNEQFF. The CDR3 DNA follows: TGCGCCAGCAGTCAGGCGGGACTAGCGGGAGGTCGAGGGTACAATGAGCAGTTCTTC. The chain recombines TRBV5-1 with TRBJ2-1, with TRBD2 matching 15 bases. The CDR3 consists of 19 residues. Unmatched junction bases numbered 13, after V lost 5 bases and J lost 4 bases. Per germline, CDR1 SGHRS and CDR2 YFSETQ.

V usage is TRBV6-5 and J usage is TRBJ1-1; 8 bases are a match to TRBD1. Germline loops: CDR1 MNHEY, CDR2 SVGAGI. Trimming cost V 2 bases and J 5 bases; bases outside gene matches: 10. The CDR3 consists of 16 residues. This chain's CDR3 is CASSYRTGNRGTEAFF. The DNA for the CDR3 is TGTGCCAGCAGTTACCGAACGGGAAACAGGGGGACTGAAGCTTTCTTT.

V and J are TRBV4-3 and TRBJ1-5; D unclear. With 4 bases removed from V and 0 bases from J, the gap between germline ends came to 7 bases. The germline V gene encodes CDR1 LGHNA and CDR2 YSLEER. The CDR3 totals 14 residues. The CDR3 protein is CASSPTISNQPQHF. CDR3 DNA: TGCGCCAGCAGCCCAACTATTAGCAATCAGCCCCAGCATTTT.

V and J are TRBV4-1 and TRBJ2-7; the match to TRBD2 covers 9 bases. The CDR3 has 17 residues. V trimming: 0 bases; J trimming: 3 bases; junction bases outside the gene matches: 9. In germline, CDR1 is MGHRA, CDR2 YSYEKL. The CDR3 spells CASSQDQGLAGNYEQYF. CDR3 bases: TGCGCCAGCAGCCAAGATCAAGGGCTAGCGGGGAACTACGAGCAGTACTTC.

Written as DNA, the CDR3 is TGTGCCAGCAGTTCAGCGGGGGCAAGCACAGATACGCAGTATTTT. Encoded protein: CASSSAGASTDTQYF. The chain couples TRBV6-5 to TRBJ2-3; 8 nucleotides agree with TRBD2. J gave up 0 bases and V 4 bases, and 3 bases lay outside the gene matches. Germline CDR1 reads MNHEY; CDR2 reads SVGAGI. The CDR3 sequence is 15 residues long.

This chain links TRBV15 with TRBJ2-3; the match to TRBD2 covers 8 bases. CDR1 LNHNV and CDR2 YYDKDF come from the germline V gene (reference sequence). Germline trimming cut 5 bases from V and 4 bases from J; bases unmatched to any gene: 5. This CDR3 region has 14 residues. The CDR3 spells CATSASAGADTQYF. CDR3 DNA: TGTGCCACCAGCGCATCAGCGGGGGCAGATACGCAGTATTTT. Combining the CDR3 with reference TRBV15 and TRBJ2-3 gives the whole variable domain DAMVIQNPRYQVTQFGKPVTLSCSQTLNHNVMYWYQQKSSQAPKLLFHYYDKDFNNEADTPDNFQSRRPNTSFCFLDIRSPGLGDTAMYLCATSASAGADTQYFGPGTRLTVL.

CDR3 coding DNA: TGCAGCGTAAACCGGGACAGCGCCTCCGAGCAGTACTTC. As protein: CSVNRDSASEQYF. The chain employs TRBV29-1 and TRBJ2-7; TRBD1 aligns across 7 bases. After removal of 6 bases from V and 6 bases from J, the junction contained 11 bases not matched to a gene. Germline V lookup: CDR1 SQVTM, CDR2 ANQGSEA. The CDR3 loop spans 13 amino acids.

This CDR3 is CASSTNTGSFF. Here the CDR3 DNA reads TGTGCCAGTAGTACTAACACGGGGTCTTTCTTT. The V and J genes are TRBV19 and TRBJ1-1; D gene uncertain. The CDR3 is 11 residues long. From germline, CDR1 is LNHDA and CDR2 SQIVND (reference sequence). The ends were cut back, 4 bases at V and 12 bases at J, with 12 bases in the middle.

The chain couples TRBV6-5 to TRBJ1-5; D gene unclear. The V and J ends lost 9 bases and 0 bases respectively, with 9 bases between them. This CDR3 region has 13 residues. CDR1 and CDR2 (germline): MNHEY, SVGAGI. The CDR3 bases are TGTGCCAGGAGAGGCTTTAGCAATCAGCCCCAGCATTTT. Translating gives CARRGFSNQPQHF.

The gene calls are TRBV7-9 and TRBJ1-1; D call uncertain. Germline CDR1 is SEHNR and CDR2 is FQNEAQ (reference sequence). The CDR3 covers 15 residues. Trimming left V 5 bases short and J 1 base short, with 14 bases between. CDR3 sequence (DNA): TGTGCCAGCAGCCCTCGCAACTCGGGGAACACTGAAGCTTTCTTT. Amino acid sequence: CASSPRNSGNTEAFF.